This T cell receptor (beta chain) was sequenced in a study of T cell clusters in autoimmune cytopenias. Study summary: The mean age of healthy donor controls was nearly 57 years, the median approximately 59 years. General study findings and limits: Functional roles of the in silico T cell clusters still await experimental validation. Compared with active autoimmune hepatitis patients, healthy donors showed about 2.8-fold more exclusive TRB clusters.

TRB was amplified by touch-down multiplex PCR, primer pools A and B combined. One entry per CDR3 protein, without DNA, is what TCRdb gives after re-calling the multiplex PCR reads. This listing includes around 9,700 distinct CDR3 sequences. CDR3 length equals 13 residues. Germline V gene lookup returns CDR1 SGHDT and CDR2 YYEEEE. TRB was amplified from about 250 ng of peripheral blood genomic DNA per sample. This clonotype is deemed medium-sized by its frequency. Its antigen is currently unknown. The sample was also reused in another study, on T cell repertoires in aging, cancer and after chemotherapy. From that report: Age-matched healthy donors had significantly more diverse, less clonal blood TCR repertoires than untreated cancer patients.

This TCR derives from a human donor in good health. Sequencing was performed on peripheral blood. The chain has TRBV5-6 and TRBJ1-6. The CDR3 is CASSLDRVSPLHF.